This T cell receptor beta chain was sequenced in a study of PD-L1 blockade in urothelial cancer. Study context: The number of prior chemotherapy regimens per patient was 0 to 3. Analyses used blood from 3 weeks (second dose) and 6 weeks after treatment start.

Notes on this clone: Its antigen is currently unknown.

Regarding the study as a whole: When pretreatment blood TCR clonality was below the median, it predicted better survival.

Using immunoSEQ multiplex PCR, the repertoire was profiled, and TCRdb retains in-frame clones only, with some absent. The repertoire includes roughly 16,000 clones, 87% of them detected once, and 5.9% sits in the top ten. This sample comprised PBMCs, obtained around atezolizumab (anti-PD-L1) treatment. This sequence originates from a man in his fifties or sixties with urothelial cancer.

The CDR3 DNA reads as TGCGCCAGCAGCCAAGTCCCCGGGACAGGGGGGTACGAGCAGTACTTC. As protein: CASSQVPGTGGYEQYF. The J gene is TRBJ2-7, the V gene TRBV4-3; 11 bases line up with TRBD1. Germline lookup yields CDR1 LGHNA and CDR2 YSLEER. Trimming at V came to 1 base and at J to 4 bases, leaving 6 bases not matched to a gene. The CDR3 consists of 16 residues.